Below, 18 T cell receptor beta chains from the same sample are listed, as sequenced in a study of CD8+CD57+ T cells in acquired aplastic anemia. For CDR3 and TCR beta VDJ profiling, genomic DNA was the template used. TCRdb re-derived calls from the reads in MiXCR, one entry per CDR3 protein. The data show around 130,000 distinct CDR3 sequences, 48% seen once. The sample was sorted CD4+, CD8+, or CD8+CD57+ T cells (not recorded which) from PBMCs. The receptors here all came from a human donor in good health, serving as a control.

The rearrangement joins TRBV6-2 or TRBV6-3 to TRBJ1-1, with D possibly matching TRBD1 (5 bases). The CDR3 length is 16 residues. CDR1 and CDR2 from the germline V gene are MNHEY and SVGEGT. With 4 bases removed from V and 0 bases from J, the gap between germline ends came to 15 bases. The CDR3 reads CASSFSGTAVNTEAFF. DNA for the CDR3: TGTGCCAGCAGTTTTTCAGGGACGGCGGTGAACACTGAAGCTTTCTTT.

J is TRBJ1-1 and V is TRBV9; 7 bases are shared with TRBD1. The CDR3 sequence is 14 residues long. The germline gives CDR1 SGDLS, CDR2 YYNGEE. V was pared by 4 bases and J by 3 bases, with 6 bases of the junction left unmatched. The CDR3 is CASSTGAEDTEAFF. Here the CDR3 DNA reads TGTGCCAGCAGCACAGGGGCTGAGGACACTGAAGCTTTCTTT. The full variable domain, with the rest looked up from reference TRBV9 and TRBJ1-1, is DSGVTQTPKHLITATGQRVTLRCSPRSGDLSVYWYQQSLDQGLQFLIQYYNGEERAKGNILERFSAQQFPDLHSELNLSSLELGDSALYFCASSTGAEDTEAFFGQGTRLTVV.

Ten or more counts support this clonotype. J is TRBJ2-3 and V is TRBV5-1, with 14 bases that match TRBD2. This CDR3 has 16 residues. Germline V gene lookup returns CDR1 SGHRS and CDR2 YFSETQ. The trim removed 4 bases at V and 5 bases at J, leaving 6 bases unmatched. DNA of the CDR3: TGCGCCAGCAGCAGGGGACTAGCGGGGGAGAGAGATACGCAGTATTTT. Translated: CASSRGLAGERDTQYF.

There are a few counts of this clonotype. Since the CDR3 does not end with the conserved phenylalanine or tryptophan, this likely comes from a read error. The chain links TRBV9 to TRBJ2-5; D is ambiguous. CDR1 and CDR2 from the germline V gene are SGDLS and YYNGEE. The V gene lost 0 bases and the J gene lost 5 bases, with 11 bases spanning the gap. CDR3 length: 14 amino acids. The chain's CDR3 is CASSVGQDQETQYY. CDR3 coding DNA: TGTGCCAGCAGCGTAGGGCAGGATCAGGAGACCCAGTACTAC.

In nucleotides, the CDR3 is TGTGCCAGCAGCTTAGAAGTGGGCCAGGAGACCCAGTACTTC. Translation: CASSLEVGQETQYF. The V and J genes are TRBV7-3 and TRBJ2-5; no clear D gene. CDR1 and CDR2 (germline): SGHTA, FQGTGA. V was pared by 2 bases and J by 5 bases, with 12 bases between. The CDR3 length is 14 residues.

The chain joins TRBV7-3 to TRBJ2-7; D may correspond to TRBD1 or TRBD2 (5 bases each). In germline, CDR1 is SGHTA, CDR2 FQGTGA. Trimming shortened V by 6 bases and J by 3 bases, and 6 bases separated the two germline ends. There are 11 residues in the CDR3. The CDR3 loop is CASRGVYEQYF. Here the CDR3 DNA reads TGTGCCAGCAGGGGGGTCTACGAGCAGTACTTC.

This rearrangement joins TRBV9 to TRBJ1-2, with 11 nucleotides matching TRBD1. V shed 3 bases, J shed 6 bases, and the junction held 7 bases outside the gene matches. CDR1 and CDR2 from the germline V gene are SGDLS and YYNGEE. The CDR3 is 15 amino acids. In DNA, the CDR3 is TGTGCCAGCAGCGGACGGGACAGGGGGTTAGATGGCTACACCTTC. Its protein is CASSGRDRGLDGYTF.

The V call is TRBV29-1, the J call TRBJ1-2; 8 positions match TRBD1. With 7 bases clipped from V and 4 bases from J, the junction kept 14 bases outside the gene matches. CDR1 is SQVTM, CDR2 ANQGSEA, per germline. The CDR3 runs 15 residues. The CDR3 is CSARTGSPSGYGYTF. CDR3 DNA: TGCAGCGCTCGGACAGGGTCTCCCTCGGGCTATGGCTACACCTTC. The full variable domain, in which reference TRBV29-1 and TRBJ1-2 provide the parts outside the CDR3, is SAVISQKPSRDICQRGTSLTIQCQVDSQVTMMFWYRQQPGQSLTLIATANQGSEATYESGFVIDKFPISRPNLTFSTLTVSNMSPEDSSIYLCSARTGSPSGYGYTFGSGTRLTVV.

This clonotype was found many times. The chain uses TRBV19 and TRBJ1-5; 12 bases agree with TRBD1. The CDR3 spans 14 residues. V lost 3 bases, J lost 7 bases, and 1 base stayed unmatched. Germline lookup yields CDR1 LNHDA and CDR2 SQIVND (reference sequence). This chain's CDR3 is CASSMGQGAQPQHF. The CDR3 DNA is TGTGCCAGTAGTATGGGACAGGGGGCCCAGCCCCAGCATTTT. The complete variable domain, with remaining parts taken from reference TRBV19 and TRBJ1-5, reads DGGITQSPKYLFRKEGQNVTLSCEQNLNHDAMYWYRQDPGQGLRLIYYSQIVNDFQKGDIAEGYSVSREKKESFPLTVTSAQKNPTAFYLCASSMGQGAQPQHFGDGTRLSIL.

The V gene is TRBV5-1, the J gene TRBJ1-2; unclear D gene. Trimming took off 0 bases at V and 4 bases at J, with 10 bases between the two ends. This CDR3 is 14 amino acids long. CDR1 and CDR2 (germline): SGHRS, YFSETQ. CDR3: CASSLARGFYGYTF. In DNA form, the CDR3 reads TGCGCCAGCAGCTTGGCCCGGGGTTTCTATGGCTACACCTTC.

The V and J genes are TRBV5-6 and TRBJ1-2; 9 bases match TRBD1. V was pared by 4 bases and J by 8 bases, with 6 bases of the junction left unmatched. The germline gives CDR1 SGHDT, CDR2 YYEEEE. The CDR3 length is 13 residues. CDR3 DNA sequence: TGTGCCAGCAGCGAGGACAGGGGACACGGCTACACCTTC. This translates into CASSEDRGHGYTF.

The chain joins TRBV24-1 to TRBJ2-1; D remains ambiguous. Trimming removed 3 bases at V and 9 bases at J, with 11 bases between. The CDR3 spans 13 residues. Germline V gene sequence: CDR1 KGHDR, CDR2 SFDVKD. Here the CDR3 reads CATSDAASSEQFF. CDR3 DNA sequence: TGTGCCACCAGTGATGCCGCTTCAAGTGAGCAGTTCTTC.

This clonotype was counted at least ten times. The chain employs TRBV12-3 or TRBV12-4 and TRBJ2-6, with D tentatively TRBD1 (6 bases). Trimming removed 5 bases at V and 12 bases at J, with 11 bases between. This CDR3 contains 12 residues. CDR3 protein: CASSLRQAVLTF. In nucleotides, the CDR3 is TGTGCCAGCAGTCTTAGACAGGCCGTCCTGACTTTC.

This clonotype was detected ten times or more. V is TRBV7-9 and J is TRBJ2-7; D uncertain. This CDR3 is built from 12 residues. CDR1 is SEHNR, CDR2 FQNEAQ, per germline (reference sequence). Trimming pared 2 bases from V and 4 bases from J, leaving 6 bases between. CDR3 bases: TGTGCCAGCAGCTTAATCGGTTACGAGCAGTACTTC. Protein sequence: CASSLIGYEQYF.

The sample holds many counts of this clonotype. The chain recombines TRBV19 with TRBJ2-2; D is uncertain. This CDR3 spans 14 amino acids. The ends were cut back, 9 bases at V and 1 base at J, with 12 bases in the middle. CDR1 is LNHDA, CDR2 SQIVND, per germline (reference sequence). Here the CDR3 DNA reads TGTGCCAGCGCCACCTACTTGAACACCGGGGAGCTGTTTTTT. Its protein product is CASATYLNTGELFF.

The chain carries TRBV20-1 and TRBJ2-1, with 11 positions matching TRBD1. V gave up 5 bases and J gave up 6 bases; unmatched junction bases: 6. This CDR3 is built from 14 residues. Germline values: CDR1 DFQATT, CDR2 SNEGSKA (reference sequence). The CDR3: CSALTGTGGNEQFF. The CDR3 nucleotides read TGCAGTGCTCTTACCGGGACAGGGGGCAATGAGCAGTTCTTC.

The CDR3 DNA reads as TGTGCCACCAGTGTTGGACACGGGAGCAATCAGCCCCAGCATTTT. Protein product: CATSVGHGSNQPQHF. J is TRBJ1-5 and V is TRBV24-1, with TRBD1 as a possible D gene (5 bases). V lost 5 bases and J 1 base, leaving 11 bases between the germline ends. The V gene's germline CDR1 is KGHDR and CDR2 SFDVKD. The CDR3 has 15 residues.

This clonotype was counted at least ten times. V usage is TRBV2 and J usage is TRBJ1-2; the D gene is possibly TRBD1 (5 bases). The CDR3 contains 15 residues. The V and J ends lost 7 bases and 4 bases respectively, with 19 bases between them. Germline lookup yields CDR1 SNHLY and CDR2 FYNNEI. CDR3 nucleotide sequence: TGTGCCAGCAACCTCGGGGCAGGAGTATCCTATGGCTACACCTTC. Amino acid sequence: CASNLGAGVSYGYTF.